The rows below give T cell receptor beta chains drawn from one sample of a study of blood T cell repertoires in COVID-19. TCRdb's table, derived via immunoSEQ multiplex PCR, lists solely in-frame clones and lacks some. The table shows about 300,000 clones, with approximately 83% occurring only once. Source material: PBMCs or T cells enriched from blood (not recorded which). Receptors originate from a man in his thirties or forties who had recovered from COVID-19. CDR3s include the opening cysteine and the closing phenylalanine or tryptophan. The order of the fields is D gene, V gene, J gene, clone size, CDR3 protein, CDR3 DNA. D genes are given only for firm matches. Size is stated for part of the rows, as once, few or many counts, or as a class when the clone is expanded.

TRBD2	TRBV7-9	TRBJ2-3	.	CASSSGLAGGHQDTQYF	TGTGCCAGCAGCTCGGGACTAGCGGGGGGGCATCAAGATACGCAGTATTTT
TRBD1	TRBV30	TRBJ2-1	.	CAWGLGTGQEQFF	TGTGCCTGGGGCCTCGGGACAGGTCAGGAGCAGTTCTTC
.	TRBV11-2	TRBJ2-7	.	CASRLGRGGYYEQYF	TGTGCCAGCAGGTTGGGAAGGGGGGGCTATTACGAGCAGTACTTC
.	TRBV10-3	TRBJ2-2	few	CAISEHSTGELFF	TGTGCCATCAGTGAGCACTCTACCGGGGAGCTGTTTTTT
.	TRBV19	TRBJ1-1	once	CASSIGHSTEAFF	TGTGCCAGTAGTATCGGTCATAGCACTGAAGCTTTCTTT
TRBD1	TRBV5-1	TRBJ1-5	once	CASSLEGGGNQPQHF	TGCGCCAGCAGCTTGGAAGGGGGCGGCAATCAGCCCCAGCATTTT
TRBD2	TRBV9	TRBJ2-7	.	CASSPPGGPVYEQYF	TGTGCCAGCAGCCCCCCGGGGGGGCCGGTTTACGAGCAGTACTTC
TRBD1	TRBV29-1	TRBJ1-5	.	CSVRTGTGLQPQHF	TGCAGCGTGCGTACCGGGACAGGGCTTCAGCCCCAGCATTTT
.	TRBV7-2	TRBJ1-3	.	CASSLATRNTIYF	TGTGCCAGCAGCTTAGCGACACGAAACACCATATATTTT
TRBD2	TRBV3-1/TRBV3-2	TRBJ2-5	.	CASSKELAGVQETQYF	TGTGCCAGCAGCAAAGAACTAGCGGGGGTACAAGAGACCCAGTACTTC
.	TRBV30	TRBJ1-5	.	CAWSASLALGNQPQHF	TGTGCCTGGAGTGCTTCCCTGGCCCTTGGCAATCAGCCCCAGCATTTT
TRBD2	TRBV5-1	TRBJ2-3	.	CASSQIAGGSTDTQYF	TGCGCCAGCAGCCAAATAGCGGGGGGGAGCACAGATACGCAGTATTTT
.	TRBV12-5	TRBJ2-7	.	CASGSGIGRSEQYF	TGTGCTAGTGGCTCCGGTATCGGCAGGTCAGAGCAGTACTTC
.	TRBV9	TRBJ1-6	.	CASIGGKNSDSPLHF	TGTGCCAGCATCGGGGGGAAGAATAGTGATTCACCCCTCCACTTT
.	TRBV20-1	TRBJ2-7	.	CSARIVYEQYF	TGCAGTGCTAGAATAGTCTACGAGCAGTACTTC
TRBD1	TRBV19	TRBJ1-4	.	CASSNPRQGALLGTGEKLFF	TGTGCCAGTAGTAACCCGCGACAGGGGGCTCTACTCGGGACGGGGGAAAAACTGTTTTTT
TRBD2	TRBV7-8	TRBJ2-3	.	CASSLVPGTSGGLDTQYF	TGTGCCAGCAGCTTGGTTCCCGGGACTAGCGGGGGATTAGATACGCAGTATTTT
.	TRBV2	TRBJ1-2	.	CASSELGGGLGGYTF	TGTGCCAGCAGTGAATTGGGGGGAGGGCTCGGTGGCTACACCTTC
.	TRBV6-5	TRBJ2-1	.	CASGLQAASEQFF	TGTGCCAGCGGACTTCAAGCGGCGAGTGAGCAGTTCTTC
.	TRBV6-1	TRBJ1-2	.	CASSEGDPRGNYGYTF	TGTGCCAGCAGTGAAGGGGATCCCAGGGGTAACTATGGCTACACCTTC
TRBD1	TRBV19	TRBJ1-2	.	CASTRRQGGYGYTF	TGTGCCAGTACCAGACGACAGGGAGGCTATGGCTACACCTTC
.	TRBV3-1/TRBV3-2	TRBJ1-4	.	CASSQAAWGTSTNEKLFF	TGTGCCAGCAGCCAAGCGGCCTGGGGGACTTCAACTAATGAAAAACTGTTTTTT
.	TRBV7-2	TRBJ1-6	.	CASSLGSSYNSPLHF	TGTGCCAGCAGCTTAGGGAGCTCCTATAATTCACCCCTCCACTTT
.	TRBV5-4	TRBJ1-4	once	CASSLGGTGVVAKLFF	TGTGCCAGCAGCTTGGGGGGGACGGGGGTAGTCGCAAAACTGTTTTTT
.	TRBV9	TRBJ1-2	.	CASSVAGSRAYGYTF	TGTGCCAGCAGCGTAGCCGGGAGTCGGGCCTATGGCTACACCTTC
.	TRBV18	TRBJ1-4	.	CASSHGDEKLFF	TGTGCCAGCTCGCACGGGGATGAAAAACTGTTTTTT
TRBD1	TRBV10-1	TRBJ2-7	.	CASSPTGTGSYEQYF	TGCGCCAGCAGTCCCACCGGGACAGGGTCCTACGAGCAGTACTTC
.	TRBV9	TRBJ1-2	.	CASSVSDTGPYGYTF	TGTGCCAGCAGCGTAAGTGACACTGGTCCCTATGGCTACACCTTC
TRBD2	TRBV7-2	TRBJ2-5	.	CASSFGVVAGGETQYF	TGTGCCAGCAGCTTTGGGGTGGTAGCGGGGGGAGAGACCCAGTACTTC
TRBD1	TRBV20-1	TRBJ1-2	.	CSASTPGGNGYTF	TGCAGTGCTAGTACCCCAGGGGGAAATGGCTACACCTTC